This T cell receptor beta chain came from a study of blood T cell repertoires in COVID-19. On the study more broadly: Some COVID-19 samples were acute and others convalescent; all came from the United States, Italy and Spain. T cells, B-cell-depleted T cells, or PBMCs provided the cDNA or gDNA that served as material.

How the authors handled the data: Researchers report that nucleated cell counts were estimated from reference gene primer amplification. Clones were sequenced by immunoSEQ multiplex PCR, and TCRdb holds only the in-frame ones, with some missing. Clone size and V and J calls were adopted from that table, with D and trimming inferred from the DNA. Of around 100,000 clones listed, about nine tenths are singletons. CDR3 length: 15 residues. CDR1 and CDR2 (germline): SGHAT, FQDESV (reference sequence). V dropped 5 bases and J dropped 0 bases, with 13 bases sitting between them. This TCR was recovered from a woman older than 75 in a cohort sampled during active COVID-19. The gene calls are TRBV11-1 and TRBJ1-2; D not resolved. The sequenced sample was peripheral blood. CDR3 in amino acids: CASSIGPETNYGYTF. The CDR3 DNA follows: TGTGCCAGCAGCATAGGCCCAGAAACTAACTATGGCTACACCTTC. The variable domain in full, with the rest retrieved from reference TRBV11-1 and TRBJ1-2, is EAEVAQSPRYKITEKSQAVAFWCDPISGHATLYWYRQILGQGPELLVQFQDESVVDDSQLPKDRFSAERLKGVDSTLKIQPAELGDSAMYLCASSIGPETNYGYTFGSGTRLTVV.